The entry that follows covers one T cell receptor beta chain sequence. Antigen: not known. This specimen belongs to a study of cytotoxic CD8 clonotypes in ibrutinib-treated CLL. Overall study context: Once patients had received a median approximately eleven months of treatment, range 6 to 36, response samples were obtained. Study-level points and caveats: Clonality showed a rise at ibrutinib response that reversed toward baseline at progression. Rare overall, public clonotypes shrank or held steady under therapy.

Germline V gene lookup returns CDR1 ENHRY and CDR2 SYGVKD. V shed 11 bases, J shed 2 bases, and the junction held 10 bases outside the gene matches. The CDR3 length is 15 residues. Clones were sequenced by immunoSEQ multiplex PCR, and TCRdb holds only the in-frame ones, with some missing. The table includes about 49,000 clones, 55% to 80% detected once. The source material was PBMCs, sampled after 12 months of ibrutinib treatment. This TCR derives from a human donor with chronic lymphocytic leukemia. V usage is TRBV10-3 and J usage is TRBJ2-4, with 9 bases aligning to TRBD1. The DNA of the CDR3 is TGTGCCTCTAGATCGGGACAGGGATCCAAAAACATTCAGTACTTC. It codes for CASRSGQGSKNIQYF.